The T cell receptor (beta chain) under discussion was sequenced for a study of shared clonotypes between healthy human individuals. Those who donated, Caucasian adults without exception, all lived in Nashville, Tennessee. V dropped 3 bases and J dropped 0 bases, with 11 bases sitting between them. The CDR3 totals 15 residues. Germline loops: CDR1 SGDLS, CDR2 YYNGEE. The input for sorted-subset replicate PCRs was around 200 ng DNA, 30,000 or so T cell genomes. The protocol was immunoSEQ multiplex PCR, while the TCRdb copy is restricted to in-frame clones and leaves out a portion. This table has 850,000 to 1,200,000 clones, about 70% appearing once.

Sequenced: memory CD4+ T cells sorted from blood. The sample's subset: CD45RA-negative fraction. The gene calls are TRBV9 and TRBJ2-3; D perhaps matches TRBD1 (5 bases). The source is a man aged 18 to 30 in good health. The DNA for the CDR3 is TGTGCCAGCAGCGCTACAGGCTACAGCACAGATACGCAGTATTTT. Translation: CASSATGYSTDTQYF.